This TCR beta chain was recovered during a study of siplizumab effects on memory and regulatory T cells. Roughly 100,000 TCR templates per sample were assayed. Some clones are missing from TCRdb's copy, which holds only in-frame ones; the method was immunoSEQ multiplex PCR. The sample carries tens of thousands of clones, 91% recorded once. This clone has a single count. Its matching antigen is unknown. Notes on the study in general: Alloreactive sequences traceable to unstimulated CD4+ memory cells were significantly reduced by siplizumab. Naive T cells were seen as more diverse than memory cells and as major alloresponse contributors. Of the alloreactive clones, only a minor fraction mapped to unstimulated subsets.

Germline values: CDR1 MGHRA, CDR2 YSYEKL. The ends lost 4 bases at V and 2 bases at J; junction bases unmatched: 3. CDR3 size: 16 residues. The sequence was obtained from a human donor in good health. Sequenced material: CD8+ T cells sorted from blood. V usage is TRBV4-1 and J usage is TRBJ2-3; TRBD2 matches at 13 bases. Written as DNA, the CDR3 is TGCGCCAGCAGCCCACTAGCGGGGGGGTCCACAGATACGCAGTATTTT. As protein: CASSPLAGGSTDTQYF.